This TCR beta chain was obtained from a study of blood T cell repertoires in COVID-19. Looking at the study overall: The samples span acute and convalescent COVID-19 from the United States, Italy and Spain.

This clone was seen only a few times. Clones were sequenced by immunoSEQ multiplex PCR, and TCRdb holds only the in-frame ones, with some missing. The sample yields some 270,000 clones, around nine tenths seen once. Sample: peripheral blood. This clonotype was sampled from a man aged 35-49 years with active or convalescent COVID-19.

DNA of the CDR3: TGCGCCAGCAGCCCCGCTAGCGGGGGGGAGAATGAGCAGTTCTTC. This sequence encodes CASSPASGGENEQFF. The V gene is TRBV10-1, the J gene TRBJ2-1, with TRBD2 matching over 12 bases. V shed 6 bases and J 7 bases; nucleotides not matched to a gene: 7. From germline, CDR1 is WNHNN and CDR2 SYGVQD (reference sequence). The CDR3 runs 15 residues.